The present T cell receptor (beta chain) was sequenced within a study of cytomegalovirus exposure and HLA in healthy donors. Overall study context: An earlier analysis found 120 million or so unique TCR beta sequences from approximately 170 million T cells.

Germline V gene lookup returns CDR1 SGHTA and CDR2 FQGTGA. J lost 1 base, V lost 5 bases, and 4 bases had no gene match. This CDR3 contains 15 residues. The PCR made use of 60 Vbeta and 13 Jbeta primers. Sequencing was performed with immunoSEQ multiplex PCR; in TCRdb, only in-frame clones are kept and a portion is missing. The data hold about 140,000 clones, with over 70% observed a single time. Donors likely had unrecorded immune exposures despite being nominally healthy when sampled. This clonotype originated in a middle-aged man in good health and CMV-seronegative. This chain connects TRBV7-3 to TRBJ2-2; 7 positions match TRBD2. Sequenced: PBMCs. CDR3 residues: CASSPGLMNTGELFF. The DNA for the CDR3 is TGTGCCAGCAGCCCGGGACTAATGAACACCGGGGAGCTGTTTTTT.